These T cell receptor beta chains were read from a single sample in a study of cytomegalovirus exposure and HLA in healthy donors. Produced via immunoSEQ multiplex PCR; TCRdb's table is partial and in-frame only. Counted here are 130,000 to 150,000 clones, around 84% occurring once; the ten biggest clones make up approximately 2.9%. Sequenced: PBMCs. The receptor source for this set is a man between 40 and 49 years old in good health and CMV-seropositive. CDR3s include the opening cysteine and the closing phenylalanine or tryptophan. Fields, in order: clone size, J gene, D gene, V gene, CDR3 protein, CDR3 DNA. A D gene is named only where the DNA matches it firmly. Size is stated for part of the rows, as once, few or many counts, or as a class when the clone is expanded.

clone_size: .
j_call: TRBJ2-1
d_call: .
v_call: TRBV5-4
cdr3_aa: CASSSYDEQFF
cdr3_nt: TGTGCCAGCAGCTCCTATGATGAGCAGTTCTTC

clone_size: few
j_call: TRBJ2-2
d_call: .
v_call: TRBV11-3
cdr3_aa: CASSAGDRERGTGELFF
cdr3_nt: TGTGCCAGCAGCGCTGGCGACCGGGAACGGGGCACCGGGGAGCTGTTTTTT

clone_size: .
j_call: TRBJ1-3
d_call: .
v_call: TRBV10-2
cdr3_aa: CASSENRPSGNTIYF
cdr3_nt: TGCGCCAGCAGTGAGAACAGACCCTCTGGAAACACCATATATTTT

clone_size: .
j_call: TRBJ1-2
d_call: .
v_call: TRBV6-1
cdr3_aa: CASNRQNYGYTF
cdr3_nt: TGTGCCAGCAACCGACAGAACTATGGCTACACCTTC

clone_size: .
j_call: TRBJ2-3
d_call: .
v_call: TRBV9
cdr3_aa: CASSLTGSGNTDTQYF
cdr3_nt: TGTGCCAGCAGCCTCACCGGGAGCGGTAACACAGATACGCAGTATTTT

clone_size: once
j_call: TRBJ2-2
d_call: .
v_call: TRBV7-9
cdr3_aa: CASSLAGFQGTTGELFF
cdr3_nt: TGTGCCAGCAGCTTAGCAGGTTTTCAGGGAACAACCGGGGAGCTGTTTTTT

clone_size: .
j_call: TRBJ2-1
d_call: TRBD2
v_call: TRBV5-1
cdr3_aa: CASSLASGNNEQFF
cdr3_nt: TGCGCCAGCAGCTTGGCTAGCGGGAACAATGAGCAGTTCTTC

clone_size: .
j_call: TRBJ2-7
d_call: .
v_call: TRBV10-3
cdr3_aa: CAISEGEVYEQYF
cdr3_nt: TGTGCCATCAGTGAGGGGGAGGTCTACGAGCAGTACTTC

clone_size: .
j_call: TRBJ2-1
d_call: .
v_call: TRBV6-6
cdr3_aa: CASSPKDSPYNEQFF
cdr3_nt: TGTGCCAGCAGTCCAAAAGACAGTCCTTACAATGAGCAGTTCTTC

clone_size: .
j_call: TRBJ2-5
d_call: .
v_call: TRBV7-3
cdr3_aa: CASSWGGGQETQYF
cdr3_nt: TGTGCCAGCAGCTGGGGGGGCGGCCAAGAGACCCAGTACTTC

clone_size: .
j_call: TRBJ1-4
d_call: TRBD1
v_call: TRBV5-6
cdr3_aa: CASSTLSGQGYEKLFF
cdr3_nt: TGTGCCAGCAGCACGTTATCGGGACAGGGGTATGAAAAACTGTTTTTT

clone_size: few
j_call: TRBJ1-5
d_call: .
v_call: TRBV6-5
cdr3_aa: CASSYSARARQPQHF
cdr3_nt: TGTGCCAGCAGTTACTCGGCGAGGGCAAGGCAGCCCCAGCATTTT

clone_size: .
j_call: TRBJ1-3
d_call: TRBD1
v_call: TRBV7-9
cdr3_aa: CASSGGQGLSGNTIYF
cdr3_nt: TGTGCCAGCAGCGGGGGACAGGGGCTTTCGGGAAACACCATATATTTT

clone_size: few
j_call: TRBJ1-1
d_call: .
v_call: TRBV9
cdr3_aa: CASSANLRGNTEAFF
cdr3_nt: TGTGCCAGCAGCGCAAACTTAAGAGGCAACACTGAAGCTTTCTTT

clone_size: .
j_call: TRBJ1-1
d_call: .
v_call: TRBV11-2
cdr3_aa: CASSLASRPSEAFF
cdr3_nt: TGTGCCAGCAGCTTAGCCTCCCGTCCTAGTGAAGCTTTCTTT

clone_size: .
j_call: TRBJ2-5
d_call: .
v_call: TRBV5-4
cdr3_aa: CASSDTDRSQETQYF
cdr3_nt: TGTGCCAGCAGCGATACGGACAGAAGCCAAGAGACCCAGTACTTC

clone_size: .
j_call: TRBJ2-3
d_call: TRBD2
v_call: TRBV4-2
cdr3_aa: CASSQELADLSTDTQYF
cdr3_nt: TGTGCCAGCAGCCAAGAACTAGCGGATCTTAGCACAGATACGCAGTATTTT

clone_size: .
j_call: TRBJ2-5
d_call: TRBD2
v_call: TRBV30
cdr3_aa: CAWGRAGAGETQYF
cdr3_nt: TGTGCCTGGGGGAGAGCGGGAGCGGGTGAGACCCAGTACTTC

clone_size: .
j_call: TRBJ1-2
d_call: .
v_call: TRBV10-3
cdr3_aa: CAISETTGGYGYTF
cdr3_nt: TGTGCCATCAGTGAGACCACCGGGGGCTATGGCTACACCTTC

clone_size: .
j_call: TRBJ2-7
d_call: TRBD2
v_call: TRBV7-3
cdr3_aa: CASSFEPRGDEQYF
cdr3_nt: TGTGCCAGCAGCTTCGAGCCTCGGGGGGACGAGCAGTACTTC

clone_size: .
j_call: TRBJ2-5
d_call: TRBD2
v_call: TRBV6-1
cdr3_aa: CASSEFLAGVRETQYF
cdr3_nt: TGTGCCAGCAGTGAATTTCTAGCGGGAGTGAGAGAGACCCAGTACTTC

clone_size: .
j_call: TRBJ2-1
d_call: TRBD2
v_call: TRBV4-1
cdr3_aa: CASSQARTSQQFF
cdr3_nt: TGCGCCAGCAGCCAAGCCCGGACTAGTCAGCAGTTCTTC

clone_size: .
j_call: TRBJ1-5
d_call: .
v_call: TRBV18
cdr3_aa: CASSPPGGGNQPQHF
cdr3_nt: TGTGCCAGCTCACCACCGGGTGGGGGGAATCAGCCCCAGCATTTT

clone_size: .
j_call: TRBJ1-1
d_call: TRBD1
v_call: TRBV4-3
cdr3_aa: CASSLRRDRGMNTEAFF
cdr3_nt: TGCGCCAGCAGCCTACGCCGGGACAGGGGTATGAACACTGAAGCTTTCTTT

clone_size: .
j_call: TRBJ2-1
d_call: TRBD2
v_call: TRBV27
cdr3_aa: CASSFSLAGINEQFF
cdr3_nt: TGTGCCAGCAGTTTTTCCCTAGCGGGGATCAATGAGCAGTTCTTC

clone_size: .
j_call: TRBJ2-3
d_call: TRBD2
v_call: TRBV28
cdr3_aa: CASSSPAGGSTDTQYF
cdr3_nt: TGTGCCAGCAGTTCTCCAGCGGGAGGGTCCACAGATACGCAGTATTTT

clone_size: .
j_call: TRBJ2-5
d_call: TRBD2
v_call: TRBV28
cdr3_aa: CASRPNRLAGGQNWPETQYF
cdr3_nt: TGTGCCAGCAGACCAAACAGACTAGCGGGAGGGCAGAATTGGCCGGAGACCCAGTACTTC

clone_size: .
j_call: TRBJ2-2
d_call: .
v_call: TRBV6-1
cdr3_aa: CASSVKWATGELFF
cdr3_nt: TGTGCCAGCAGTGTAAAATGGGCTACCGGGGAGCTGTTTTTT

clone_size: .
j_call: TRBJ2-7
d_call: .
v_call: TRBV27
cdr3_aa: CASSSPSRRGYEQYF
cdr3_nt: TGTGCCAGCAGTTCCCCATCCAGGCGGGGCTACGAGCAGTACTTC

clone_size: .
j_call: TRBJ2-5
d_call: .
v_call: TRBV9
cdr3_aa: CASSVGGPLQETQYF
cdr3_nt: TGTGCCAGCAGCGTAGGGGGGCCGTTACAAGAGACCCAGTACTTC

clone_size: .
j_call: TRBJ2-7
d_call: TRBD2
v_call: TRBV5-1
cdr3_aa: CASSLELAGGFEQYF
cdr3_nt: TGCGCCAGCAGCTTGGAGCTAGCGGGAGGTTTCGAGCAGTACTTC

clone_size: .
j_call: TRBJ2-1
d_call: TRBD1
v_call: TRBV4-2
cdr3_aa: CASSQDGTGGYNEQFF
cdr3_nt: TGTGCCAGCAGCCAAGACGGGACAGGGGGCTACAATGAGCAGTTCTTC

clone_size: .
j_call: TRBJ2-2
d_call: .
v_call: TRBV23-1
cdr3_aa: CASTYRTVRTGELFF
cdr3_nt: TGCGCCAGCACTTACCGGACAGTGAGGACCGGGGAGCTGTTTTTT

clone_size: few
j_call: TRBJ1-5
d_call: TRBD1
v_call: TRBV29-1
cdr3_aa: CSVGQGWGSNQPQHF
cdr3_nt: TGCAGCGTTGGACAGGGTTGGGGGAGCAATCAGCCCCAGCATTTT

clone_size: .
j_call: TRBJ1-4
d_call: .
v_call: TRBV30
cdr3_aa: CAWNLREGEKLFF
cdr3_nt: TGTGCCTGGAACCTCCGGGAGGGTGAAAAACTGTTTTTT

clone_size: .
j_call: TRBJ2-1
d_call: .
v_call: TRBV11-3
cdr3_aa: CASSLDQGGTNSYNEQFF
cdr3_nt: TGTGCCAGCAGCTTAGATCAGGGCGGGACCAACTCCTACAATGAGCAGTTCTTC

clone_size: .
j_call: TRBJ2-6
d_call: .
v_call: TRBV27
cdr3_aa: CASSRRGTGNSGANVLTF
cdr3_nt: TGTGCCAGCAGCAGAAGAGGAACAGGAAACTCTGGGGCCAACGTCCTGACTTTC

clone_size: few
j_call: TRBJ2-7
d_call: TRBD2
v_call: TRBV5-1
cdr3_aa: CASSLDGSGRSYEQYF
cdr3_nt: TGCGCCAGCAGCTTGGACGGAAGCGGGAGGTCCTACGAGCAGTACTTC

clone_size: few
j_call: TRBJ1-1
d_call: TRBD1
v_call: TRBV28
cdr3_aa: CASSVGTGRTEAFF
cdr3_nt: TGTGCCAGCAGTGTCGGGACAGGACGCACTGAAGCTTTCTTT

clone_size: .
j_call: TRBJ2-5
d_call: .
v_call: TRBV6-6
cdr3_aa: CASSYPQGTQGQTQYF
cdr3_nt: TGTGCCAGCAGTTACCCCCAGGGTACCCAAGGACAGACCCAGTACTTC

clone_size: .
j_call: TRBJ1-2
d_call: .
v_call: TRBV10-3
cdr3_aa: CAGGSPNYGYTF
cdr3_nt: TGTGCCGGGGGCAGTCCTAACTATGGCTACACCTTC

clone_size: few
j_call: TRBJ2-2
d_call: .
v_call: TRBV6-5
cdr3_aa: CASSYQQPHTEELFF
cdr3_nt: TGTGCCAGCAGTTATCAACAGCCCCACACCGAGGAGCTGTTTTTT

clone_size: .
j_call: TRBJ1-1
d_call: .
v_call: TRBV7-9
cdr3_aa: CASSQIRLRNTEAFF
cdr3_nt: TGTGCCAGCAGCCAAATTCGACTTAGGAACACTGAAGCTTTCTTT

clone_size: .
j_call: TRBJ1-4
d_call: TRBD1
v_call: TRBV15
cdr3_aa: CATSRRTGELFF
cdr3_nt: TGTGCCACCAGCAGGCGGACAGGGGAACTGTTTTTT

clone_size: once
j_call: TRBJ1-4
d_call: TRBD1
v_call: TRBV15
cdr3_aa: CATSRAGGLQEEKLFF
cdr3_nt: TGTGCCACCAGCAGAGCAGGGGGGCTACAGGAGGAAAAACTGTTTTTT

clone_size: .
j_call: TRBJ2-2
d_call: TRBD2
v_call: TRBV5-1
cdr3_aa: CASSFTYASGRGELFF
cdr3_nt: TGCGCCAGCAGCTTTACTTATGCTAGCGGGAGAGGGGAGCTGTTTTTT

clone_size: few
j_call: TRBJ1-1
d_call: .
v_call: TRBV5-4
cdr3_aa: CASSLGFRLGGDEAFF
cdr3_nt: TGTGCCAGCAGCTTGGGATTCAGGTTAGGAGGCGATGAAGCTTTCTTT

clone_size: .
j_call: TRBJ1-5
d_call: .
v_call: TRBV30
cdr3_aa: CAWSVRENQPQHF
cdr3_nt: TGTGCCTGGAGTGTACGGGAGAATCAGCCCCAGCATTTT

clone_size: .
j_call: TRBJ1-2
d_call: .
v_call: TRBV27
cdr3_aa: CASKPLGPDYGYTF
cdr3_nt: TGTGCCAGCAAACCTTTGGGGCCAGACTATGGCTACACCTTC

clone_size: few
j_call: TRBJ1-1
d_call: .
v_call: TRBV4-1
cdr3_aa: CASSQQGLLGGNTEAFF
cdr3_nt: TGCGCCAGCAGCCAGCAGGGACTGCTTGGTGGGAACACTGAAGCTTTCTTT

clone_size: .
j_call: TRBJ2-1
d_call: TRBD2
v_call: TRBV27
cdr3_aa: CASSLVAGGYNEQFF
cdr3_nt: TGTGCCAGCAGTTTAGTGGCGGGAGGCTACAATGAGCAGTTCTTC

clone_size: .
j_call: TRBJ2-5
d_call: .
v_call: TRBV6-5
cdr3_aa: CASSPTGRETQYF
cdr3_nt: TGTGCCAGCAGTCCGACAGGTAGAGAGACCCAGTACTTC

clone_size: .
j_call: TRBJ2-4
d_call: TRBD1
v_call: TRBV7-9
cdr3_aa: CASSGGTGAKNIQYF
cdr3_nt: TGTGCCAGCAGCGGCGGGACAGGGGCCAAAAACATTCAGTACTTC

clone_size: .
j_call: TRBJ2-3
d_call: .
v_call: TRBV29-1
cdr3_aa: CSVVLGARDTQYF
cdr3_nt: TGCAGCGTTGTCTTAGGGGCGAGGGATACGCAGTATTTT